What follows are 22 T cell receptor beta chains derived from one specimen sequenced in a study of blood T cell repertoires in COVID-19. TCRdb's copy holds only in-frame clones and misses some; the assay was immunoSEQ multiplex PCR. This sample carries more than 95,000 clones, 89% of them seen once, and the ten largest clones take 3.5%. The sequenced sample consisted of peripheral blood. The receptors here all came from a woman aged 60 to 75 with acute or convalescent COVID-19.

The chain couples TRBV5-1 to TRBJ1-1, with D unclear. Trimming pared 0 bases from V and 1 base from J, leaving 7 bases between. The CDR3 has 14 residues. Per the germline V gene, CDR1 is SGHRS and CDR2 is YFSETQ. This chain's CDR3 is CASSLDVANTEAFF. The DNA of the CDR3 is TGCGCCAGCAGCTTGGATGTAGCGAACACTGAAGCTTTCTTT. The full variable domain, with the rest looked up from reference TRBV5-1 and TRBJ1-1, is KAGVTQTPRYLIKTRGQQVTLSCSPISGHRSVSWYQQTPGQGLQFLFEYFSETQRNKGNFPGRFSGRQFSNSRSEMNVSTLELGDSALYLCASSLDVANTEAFFGQGTRLTVV.

The chain links TRBV6-2 or TRBV6-3 to TRBJ2-1; 12 nucleotides match TRBD2. Trimming cost V 5 bases and J 4 bases; bases outside gene matches: 6. Per the germline V gene, CDR1 is MNHEY and CDR2 is SVGEGT. The CDR3 covers 16 residues. CDR3 bases: TGTGCCAGCAGTGCGCCGGGACTAGCGGGTTACAATGAGCAGTTCTTC. Translated: CASSAPGLAGYNEQFF.

J is TRBJ2-1 and V is TRBV9; 7 positions agree with TRBD2. Germline CDR1 is SGDLS and CDR2 is YYNGEE. This CDR3 is 14 amino acids long. V was pared by 0 bases and J by 10 bases, with 7 bases of the junction left unmatched. This CDR3 is CASSVAERDFEQFF. The DNA of the CDR3 is TGTGCCAGCAGCGTAGCGGAGCGGGACTTCGAGCAGTTCTTC.

This clone has only one observation. The V call is TRBV28, the J call TRBJ1-1; D gene uncertain. The CDR3 sequence is 12 residues long. Germline loops: CDR1 MDHEN, CDR2 SYDVKM. Trimming took 4 bases from V and 5 from J, leaving 8 bases between them. In DNA, the CDR3 is TGTGCCAGCAGTTGGAGACGGACTGAAGCTTTCTTT. It codes for CASSWRRTEAFF.

The chain employs TRBV2 and TRBJ2-3; the D gene is possibly TRBD1 (5 bases). This CDR3 is built from 16 residues. Trimming pared 3 bases from V and 2 bases from J, leaving 15 bases between. The germline V gene encodes CDR1 SNHLY and CDR2 FYNNEI. The CDR3 nucleotides read TGTGCCAGCAGTGACTACAGGATAACTAACACAGATACGCAGTATTTT. Translation gives CASSDYRITNTDTQYF.

The chain uses TRBV6-5 and TRBJ1-1, with 8 positions matching TRBD1. The germline gives CDR1 MNHEY, CDR2 SVGAGI. The CDR3 runs to 14 residues. The V and J ends lost 6 bases and 3 bases, in that order; junction bases with no gene match: 6. The CDR3, as DNA: TGTGCCAGCAGCCCAGGGGGCCGGGACACTGAAGCTTTCTTT. It is translated as CASSPGGRDTEAFF.

This rearrangement joins TRBV10-3 to TRBJ2-1; 8 positions match TRBD2. J was trimmed by 4 bases and V by 4 bases; bases with no gene match: 6. The CDR3 spans 15 residues. CDR1 ENHRY and CDR2 SYGVKD come from the germline V gene. CDR3 residues: CAISGGLVMYNEQFF. CDR3 nucleotide sequence: TGTGCCATCAGTGGGGGACTAGTAATGTACAATGAGCAGTTCTTC.

V and J are TRBV9 and TRBJ2-3, with a weak D call TRBD2 (6 bases). Germline CDR1 SGDLS, CDR2 YYNGEE. Between the trimmed V and J ends, which lost 2 bases and 2 bases, there was a span of 9 bases. The CDR3 sequence is 14 residues long. CDR3 sequence: CASSVSGYTDTQYF. CDR3 nucleotide sequence: TGTGCCAGCAGCGTTAGCGGATACACAGATACGCAGTATTTT.

The J gene is TRBJ2-5, the V gene TRBV7-6; perhaps TRBD2 as D (6 bases). From germline, CDR1 is SGHVS and CDR2 FNYEAQ. V dropped 1 base and J dropped 1 base, with 10 bases sitting between them. The CDR3 runs 15 residues. The CDR3 DNA reads TGTGCCAGCAGCTTAGTAGGCGGGATCCAAGAGACCCAGTACTTC. Translated: CASSLVGGIQETQYF. Full variable domain (rest looked up from reference TRBV7-6 and TRBJ2-5): GAGVSQSPRYKVTKRGQDVALRCDPISGHVSLYWYRQALGQGPEFLTYFNYEAQQDKSGLPNDRFSAERPEGSISTLTIQRTEQRDSAMYRCASSLVGGIQETQYFGPGTRLLVL.

The chain has TRBV19 and TRBJ1-1, with D possibly being TRBD1 (6 bases). V gave up 5 bases and J gave up 3 bases, with 19 bases separating them. The CDR3 has 16 amino acids. Germline CDR1 is LNHDA and CDR2 is SQIVND (reference sequence). The CDR3 nucleotides read TGTGCCAGTAGTTCAAATTTCGCGGGGGCTGACACTGAAGCTTTCTTT. It is translated as CASSSNFAGADTEAFF.

The chain joins TRBV5-1 to TRBJ1-5; D unclear. The V end was cut by 0 bases, the J end by 5 bases, with 6 bases between. CDR3 length equals 13 residues. CDR1 is SGHRS and CDR2 is YFSETQ in the germline V gene. DNA of the CDR3: TGCGCCAGCAGCTTGGTGTATGATCAGCCCCAGCATTTT. This encodes CASSLVYDQPQHF. The variable domain in full, with the rest retrieved from reference TRBV5-1 and TRBJ1-5, is KAGVTQTPRYLIKTRGQQVTLSCSPISGHRSVSWYQQTPGQGLQFLFEYFSETQRNKGNFPGRFSGRQFSNSRSEMNVSTLELGDSALYLCASSLVYDQPQHFGDGTRLSIL.

This sequence joins TRBV6-5 and TRBJ1-1, with a tentative D call TRBD1 (5 bases). V lost 6 bases, J lost 6 bases, and 14 bases lay in between. The CDR3 covers 13 residues. Germline CDR1 reads MNHEY; CDR2 reads SVGAGI. This chain's CDR3 is CASRGAGASEAFF. The CDR3 nucleotides read TGTGCCAGCAGAGGGGCTGGGGCCTCTGAAGCTTTCTTT.

This clone was detected only a few times. This chain links TRBV12-3 or TRBV12-4 with TRBJ2-1; 8 bases are shared with TRBD2. V was pared by 3 bases and J by 6 bases, with 1 base of the junction left unmatched. This CDR3 has 13 residues. The CDR3 reads CASSLGLGNEQFF. CDR3 bases: TGTGCCAGCAGTTTGGGACTAGGCAATGAGCAGTTCTTC.

The chain uses TRBV5-1 and TRBJ2-1; no firm D call. This CDR3 region has 15 residues. Germline V gene sequence: CDR1 SGHRS, CDR2 YFSETQ. V shed 1 base and J shed 0 bases, with 8 bases lying between them. CDR3 sequence: CASSLQVTSYNEQFF. As DNA, the CDR3 is TGCGCCAGCAGCTTGCAGGTTACCTCCTACAATGAGCAGTTCTTC.

The chain employs TRBV5-6 and TRBJ2-5; TRBD2 agrees at 7 bases. CDR3 length: 18 amino acids. Germline V CDR1 and CDR2: SGHDT, YYEEEE. Trimming removed 5 bases from V and 3 bases from J; junction bases left unmatched: 19. The CDR3 DNA is TGTGCCAGCAGACTAACTAGCTTGGGAGGGCCCATCAAAGAGACCCAGTACTTC. Protein product: CASRLTSLGGPIKETQYF.

This chain joins TRBV24-1 and TRBJ2-5, with 7 positions matching TRBD1. The V and J ends lost 2 bases and 4 bases, in that order; junction bases with no gene match: 9. The CDR3 contains 16 residues. Germline CDR1 reads KGHDR; CDR2 reads SFDVKD. The CDR3 reads CATSDSGTEVRETQYF. In DNA form, the CDR3 reads TGTGCCACCAGTGATTCCGGGACAGAGGTACGAGAGACCCAGTACTTC.

The rearrangement links TRBV24-1 to TRBJ1-5; D is perhaps TRBD1 (6 bases). This CDR3 is built from 16 residues. V shed 3 bases and J shed 7 bases, with 18 bases lying between them. Germline V gene lookup returns CDR1 KGHDR and CDR2 SFDVKD. The chain's CDR3 is CATSDSTDRSRQPQHF. The CDR3 DNA sequence: TGTGCCACCAGTGATAGTACCGACAGGTCGAGACAGCCCCAGCATTTT.

This chain connects TRBV5-6 to TRBJ1-2; D is possibly TRBD1 (6 bases). Trimming left V 4 bases short and J 1 base short, with 14 bases between. The CDR3 length is 15 residues. Germline V gene sequence: CDR1 SGHDT, CDR2 YYEEEE. The CDR3 is CASSLQGGVNYGYTF. In DNA form, the CDR3 reads TGTGCCAGCAGCCTGCAAGGGGGAGTTAACTATGGCTACACCTTC.

CDR3 DNA sequence: TGTGCCAGCCGACCTTTTAGCGGGAGAGCCTACAATGAGCAGTTCTTC. Translating it yields CASRPFSGRAYNEQFF. The rearrangement links TRBV7-9 to TRBJ2-1; 9 nucleotides align to TRBD2. Germline V lookup: CDR1 SEHNR, CDR2 FQNEAQ (reference sequence). V was pared by 8 bases and J by 2 bases, with 10 bases of the junction left unmatched. This CDR3 contains 16 residues.

The chain has TRBV10-2 and TRBJ1-5; no definite D call. V lost 4 bases to trimming and J lost 3 bases, with 10 bases between them. Looked up from germline, CDR1 is WSHSY and CDR2 is SAAADI. CDR3 length equals 14 residues. The DNA for the CDR3 is TGCGCCAGCAGTGGGGCCCTGGCCAATCAGCCCCAGCATTTT. As protein: CASSGALANQPQHF.

The table lists this clone with a count of one. The chain links TRBV27 to TRBJ1-2, with 12 bases aligning to TRBD1. The trim removed 6 bases at V and 8 bases at J, leaving 4 bases unmatched. The CDR3 loop spans 13 amino acids. Looked up from germline, CDR1 is MNHEY and CDR2 is SMNVEV (reference sequence). Here the CDR3 DNA reads TGTGCCAGCAGGGGACAGGGGGCGAAAGGCTACACCTTC. Translating it yields CASRGQGAKGYTF.

CDR3 bases: TGTGCCAGCAGTGCTCCTCAGGGGCTAAGTGAAGCTTTCTTT. This codes for CASSAPQGLSEAFF. The chain has TRBV28 and TRBJ1-1; a weak D match, TRBD1 (6 bases). The CDR3 is made up of 14 amino acids. Trimming pared 5 bases from V and 7 bases from J, leaving 17 bases between. Germline values: CDR1 MDHEN, CDR2 SYDVKM.